The clone carrying this TCR beta chain was observed a single time. The data are from a study of T-cell reconstitution after alpha-beta-depleted transplantation in children. TCRbeta library construction was performed incorporating unique molecular identifiers. Using its own MiXCR run on the PCR reads, TCRdb lists one record per CDR3 protein. The repertoire holds roughly 500,000 distinct CDR3 sequences, with approximately 32% as singletons. Per the germline V gene, CDR1 is SQVTM and CDR2 is ANQGSEA. The CDR3 contains 16 residues. The genes are TRBV29-1 and TRBJ2-5; 9 nucleotides align to TRBD2. Sequenced here: PBMCs from the stem cell graft donor, sampled from the stem cell graft. The TCR sequence derives from a human donor who donated a stem cell graft to a child with aplastic anemia. The CDR3 DNA reads TGCATCTGGTCCCAGCGGGAGGACCGGTACCAAGAGACCCAGTACTTC. Protein product: CIWSQREDRYQETQYF.